The entry below describes one T cell receptor (beta chain). The data were obtained in a study of TIL therapy for anti-PD-1-resistant metastatic lung cancer. V dropped 5 bases and J dropped 6; count of bases not matched to a gene: 9. This CDR3 region has 18 residues. The germline V gene has CDR1 KGHDR and CDR2 SFDVKD. Sample time point: pre-treatment sample, taken before nivolumab and TIL therapy. Sequencing used immunoSEQ v3. TCRdb's copy holds only in-frame clones and misses some; the assay was immunoSEQ multiplex PCR. The sample has some 45,000 clones; approximately 83% are singletons. The TCR was taken from a person between 25 and 80 years old with non-small cell lung cancer. V gene TRBV24-1 combines with J gene TRBJ2-1, with TRBD2 identical over 16 bases. Material: blood, obtained at baseline. The DNA of the CDR3 is TGTGCCACCAGTGCCTCCGGGACTAGCGGGGGGGCCAGCAATGAGCAGTTCTTC. The encoded protein is CATSASGTSGGASNEQFF.